These T cell receptor beta chains were read from a single sample in a study of PD-L1 blockade in urothelial cancer. TCRdb's copy holds only in-frame clones and misses some; the assay was immunoSEQ multiplex PCR. The table records 87,000 or so clones, 84% of them present only once. Sequences were derived from PBMCs, sampled around atezolizumab (anti-PD-L1) treatment. The receptors originated from a man aged 55 to 70 with urothelial cancer. CDR3s include the opening cysteine and the closing phenylalanine or tryptophan.

j_gene | v_gene | CDR3aa
TRBJ2-3 | TRBV5-1 | CASSLLGLAGGGDTQYF
TRBJ2-7 | TRBV5-6 | CASSLLTSGVYEQYF
TRBJ2-3 | TRBV5-1 | CASSLGLATDTQYF
TRBJ1-2 | TRBV29-1 | CSGATGTNYGYTF
TRBJ2-5 | TRBV9 | CASSVVAGGETQYF
TRBJ2-7 | TRBV27 | CASGLYEQYF
TRBJ2-6 | TRBV19 | CASGTGRTGANVLTF
TRBJ1-4 | TRBV5-1 | CASSFGTGNEKLFF
TRBJ1-2 | TRBV5-4 | CASSPGVYGYTF
TRBJ1-5 | TRBV7-2 | CASSLVGGTGGGNQPQHF
TRBJ1-6 | TRBV6-1 | CASSETGLTGVGNNSPLHF
TRBJ2-7 | TRBV10-3 | CAISTGTSGFSSSYEQYF
TRBJ1-1 | TRBV5-1 | CASTFDQGQGVSEAFF
TRBJ2-5 | TRBV15 | CATSRGTAGETQYF
TRBJ2-1 | TRBV10-1 | CASSDLRVTYNEQFF
TRBJ2-1 | TRBV9 | CASSVQGLAGGSSSYNEQFF
NA | TRBV28 | CASIHRPGQSSYEQYF
TRBJ2-2 | TRBV5-5 | CASSDRLAGGTGELFF
TRBJ1-2 | TRBV16 | CASSPEAGGTRGYTF
TRBJ2-2 | TRBV4-3 | CASSQAYSQGARGGELFF
TRBJ1-2 | TRBV14 | CASSQDSHRGPGYTF
TRBJ2-7 | TRBV15 | CATSRDLTSGSGGEQYF
TRBJ2-7 | TRBV7-2 | CASSFPGGRSYEQYF
TRBJ2-4 | TRBV11-3 | CASSRQGENIQYF
TRBJ2-1 | TRBV5-6 | CASTPSITGVNEQFF
TRBJ1-4 | TRBV6-6 | CASSYSVGSGDEKLFF
TRBJ2-2 | TRBV7-9 | CASSWDIRTGELFF
TRBJ2-7 | TRBV5-1 | CASSEQEQGTSYEQYF
TRBJ2-5 | TRBV5-1 | CASSIQFLETQYF
TRBJ2-3 | TRBV10-1 | CASSDGVTDTQYF
TRBJ1-2 | TRBV5-4 | CASSPWDSRVYGYTF
TRBJ1-5 | TRBV28 | CASSPWEGGNQPQHF